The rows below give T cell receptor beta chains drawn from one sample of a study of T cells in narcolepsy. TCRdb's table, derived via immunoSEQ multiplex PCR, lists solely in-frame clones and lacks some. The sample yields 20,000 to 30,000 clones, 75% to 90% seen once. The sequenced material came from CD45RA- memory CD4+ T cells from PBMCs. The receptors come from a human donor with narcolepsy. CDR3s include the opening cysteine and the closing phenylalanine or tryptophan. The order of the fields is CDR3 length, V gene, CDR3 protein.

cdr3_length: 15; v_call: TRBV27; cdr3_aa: CASRWTGTNTGELFF
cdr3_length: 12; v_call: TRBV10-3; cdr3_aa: CAISGRTGELFF
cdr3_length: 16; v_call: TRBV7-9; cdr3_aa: CASSLWSGTANQPQHF
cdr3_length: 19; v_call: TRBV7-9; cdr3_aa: CASSSTPLLAGVFHNEQFF
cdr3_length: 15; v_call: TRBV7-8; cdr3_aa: CASTPGREYIGELFF
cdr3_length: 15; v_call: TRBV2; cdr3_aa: CASSVLQSNTGELFF
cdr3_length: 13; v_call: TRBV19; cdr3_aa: CASSPTGTLGYTF
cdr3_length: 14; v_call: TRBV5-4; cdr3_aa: CASSLQGMNTEAFF
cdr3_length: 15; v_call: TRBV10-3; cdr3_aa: CAISESGRAIDEQFF
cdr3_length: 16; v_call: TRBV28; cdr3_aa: CASSASDRGSYNEQFF